The rows below give T cell receptor beta chains drawn from one sample of a study of blood T cell repertoires in COVID-19. Clones were sequenced by immunoSEQ multiplex PCR, and TCRdb holds only the in-frame ones, with some missing. The table records 150,000 to 200,000 clones, about four fifths of them present only once. The sequenced sample consisted of PBMCs or T cells enriched from blood (not recorded which). These receptors came from a man aged 50 to 59 who had recovered from COVID-19. The CDR3 runs from the conserved cysteine through the conserved F or W. Each record gives: J gene, D gene, V gene, clone size, CDR3 DNA, CDR3 protein. A D gene is named only where the DNA matches it firmly. The size of a clone is reported for some rows only, either as once, few or many, or as a class for expanded clones.

TRBJ1-1	-	TRBV6-5	-	TGTGCCAGCAGTTACTCCGACAGGCCGTGGGAAGCTTTCTTT	CASSYSDRPWEAFF
TRBJ1-5	TRBD1	TRBV5-6	-	TGTGCCAGCAGCTTCGACAGGGGCCAGCCCCAGCATTTT	CASSFDRGQPQHF
TRBJ2-2	TRBD1	TRBV4-1	-	TGCGCCAGCAGCCGCTCCGGGACAGGGGACACCGGGGAGCTGTTTTTT	CASSRSGTGDTGELFF
TRBJ2-1	TRBD2	TRBV19	once	TGTGCCAGTAGGGCCCTTTGGGGCGGGGGGCATAACAATGAGCAGTTCTTC	CASRALWGGGHNNEQFF
TRBJ1-5	TRBD1	TRBV27	few	TGTGCCAGCAGTTTACGGCGACAGGGCACGGGGAGCAATCAGCCCCAGCATTTT	CASSLRRQGTGSNQPQHF
TRBJ2-7	TRBD1	TRBV5-4	once	TGTGCCAGCAGCGCTGACATGACAGGGAGAGAGCAGTACTTC	CASSADMTGREQYF
TRBJ2-5	-	TRBV18	-	TGTGCCAGCTCACCCTCCAGGGAGACCCAGTACTTC	CASSPSRETQYF
TRBJ2-1	TRBD2	TRBV6-2/TRBV6-3	-	TGTGCCAGCAGTTACTCGAGAGCGGGGGGGCCCTACAATGAGCAGTTCTTC	CASSYSRAGGPYNEQFF
TRBJ1-2	-	TRBV28	-	TGTGCCAGCAGTTTAGGGGATGCCCCCGGGAGCTACACCTTC	CASSLGDAPGSYTF
TRBJ1-4	-	TRBV7-8	-	TGTGCCAGCAGCCCGGGGGTAGCAACTAATGAAAAACTGTTTTTT	CASSPGVATNEKLFF
TRBJ2-3	TRBD2	TRBV4-2	-	TGTGCCAGCAGCTCCTCATCGTCGACTAGCGGGGGTCCCGGGACAGATACGCAGTATTTT	CASSSSSSTSGGPGTDTQYF
TRBJ2-7	-	TRBV6-5	-	TGTGCCAGCAGCCGGGGGTCTAACTACGAGCAGTACTTC	CASSRGSNYEQYF
TRBJ2-1	-	TRBV5-5	-	TGTGCCAGCAGGACCGGTCCACAGGGTATGGCCTACAATGAGCAGTTCTTC	CASRTGPQGMAYNEQFF
TRBJ2-7	-	TRBV3-1/TRBV3-2	-	TGTGCCAGCAGCCAAGATCCGGGGGGCCTCTCCTACGAGCAGTACTTC	CASSQDPGGLSYEQYF
TRBJ2-5	TRBD2	TRBV6-5	-	TGTGCCAGCAGTTATGGGGGGGATGAGACCCAGTACTTC	CASSYGGDETQYF
TRBJ2-1	TRBD2	TRBV30	-	TGTGCCTGGCGGACTAGCGGGGGCCGTCAGTTCTTC	CAWRTSGGRQFF
TRBJ2-7	TRBD1	TRBV5-4	once	TGTGCCAGCAGACTGGACAGGAGCTCCTACGAGCAGTACTTC	CASRLDRSSYEQYF
TRBJ2-1	TRBD2	TRBV15	few	TGTGCCACCAGCAGAGACCTTAGCGGGGGGGCCTGGAATGAGCAGTTCTTC	CATSRDLSGGAWNEQFF
TRBJ1-1	-	TRBV12-5	-	TGTGCTAGTGGCCTATTCGCGGGCCCGGAAAACACTGAAGCTTTCTTT	CASGLFAGPENTEAFF
TRBJ1-5	-	TRBV4-3	-	TGCGCCAGCCAGTTTAACCAGCCCCAGCATTTT	CASQFNQPQHF
TRBJ1-1	-	TRBV5-1	-	TGCGCCAGCAGCCCGGATGGGGCCGTGAACACTGAAGCTTTCTTT	CASSPDGAVNTEAFF
TRBJ1-5	TRBD1	TRBV6-5	-	TGTGCCAGCAGGAGACAGGGGAGCAATCAGCCCCAGCATTTT	CASRRQGSNQPQHF
TRBJ1-6	-	TRBV29-1	-	TGCAGCGTTGGCGATAGATCAAACCCCAATTCACCCCTCCACTTT	CSVGDRSNPNSPLHF
TRBJ1-5	-	TRBV2	-	TGTGCCAGCACAGGCCGCAATCAGCCCCAGCATTTT	CASTGRNQPQHF
TRBJ1-2	-	TRBV30	-	TGTGCCTGGAGCCCGGGACTTAACTATGGCTACACCTTC	CAWSPGLNYGYTF
TRBJ2-3	TRBD2	TRBV4-2	once	TGTGCCAGCAGCCGTCGGAGCCTAAACGGGGGGGCAGATACGCAGTATTTT	CASSRRSLNGGADTQYF
TRBJ1-2	-	TRBV12-3/TRBV12-4	-	TGTGCCAGCATCCCGAGAAGGGGCGGTGGCTACACCTTC	CASIPRRGGGYTF
TRBJ1-6	TRBD1	TRBV28	-	TGTGCCAGCAGTTTATTACCGGGACAGGGGGATTCACCCCTCCACTTT	CASSLLPGQGDSPLHF
TRBJ1-5	-	TRBV18	-	TGTGCCAGCTCAGAGACCAGGGGAACGGATCAGCCCCAGCATTTT	CASSETRGTDQPQHF
TRBJ2-7	TRBD2	TRBV4-1	many	TGCGCCAGCAGCCAAGGACTAGCTGGTGAGCAGTACTTC	CASSQGLAGEQYF
TRBJ2-1	TRBD1	TRBV10-3	-	TGTGCCACCTTGGCCGGGACAGGGTCCTACAATGAGCAGTTCTTC	CATLAGTGSYNEQFF
TRBJ1-5	-	TRBV9	few	TGTGCCAGCAGCCTATCCGGGAGGGAGGCTCAGCCCCAGCATTTT	CASSLSGREAQPQHF
TRBJ2-5	TRBD1	TRBV7-2	-	TGTGCCAGCATGAGCAGGGGGCCGGGGGAGACCCAGTACTTC	CASMSRGPGETQYF
TRBJ2-1	-	TRBV5-8	-	TGTGCCAGCAGCTTGTTCCAGGATGGCAATGAGCAGTTCTTC	CASSLFQDGNEQFF
TRBJ1-3	-	TRBV6-9	-	TGTGCCAGCCTGAAATTAGGGGCTGGAAACACCATATATTTT	CASLKLGAGNTIYF
TRBJ1-1	TRBD1	TRBV3-1/TRBV3-2	-	TGTGCCAGCAGCCAAGGTGGCTCAACCGGGGACAGGGCTTTCTTT	CASSQGGSTGDRAFF
TRBJ1-1	-	TRBV4-1	-	TGCGCCAGCAGCCAAGCAAGCGTGAACACTGAAGCTTTCTTT	CASSQASVNTEAFF
TRBJ2-1	TRBD1	TRBV7-9	-	TGTGCCAGCAGTTCCTCGGCAGGGGGTAACAATGAGCAGTTCTTC	CASSSSAGGNNEQFF
TRBJ1-1	-	TRBV5-1	-	TGCGCCAGCAGCTTACCTACAGCGAACACTGAAGCTTTCTTT	CASSLPTANTEAFF
TRBJ2-1	-	TRBV7-9	-	TGTGCCAGCAGCTTAGCGGGGATTAGCGCCCCTCGTGAGCAGTTCTTC	CASSLAGISAPREQFF
TRBJ2-4	-	TRBV7-3	-	TGTGCCAGCAGCCGTGGGGGGTCGAATCCTCAGTACTTC	CASSRGGSNPQYF
TRBJ2-2	-	TRBV5-1	-	TGCGCCAGCAGCTTGACTGATAACACCGGGGAGCTGTTTTTT	CASSLTDNTGELFF
TRBJ1-4	-	TRBV6-5	-	TGTGCCAGCAGAGAGGGAGGAGAAAAACTGTTTTTT	CASREGGEKLFF
TRBJ1-1	-	TRBV12-3/TRBV12-4	-	TGTGCCAGCAGCCCGCGGCGGTACACTGAAGCTTTCTTT	CASSPRRYTEAFF
TRBJ1-2	-	TRBV2	few	TGTGCCAGCGGGGGGGTGACGGGCTATGGCTACACCTTC	CASGGVTGYGYTF
TRBJ2-7	-	TRBV5-4	many	TGTGCCAGCAGCTTGGAACAGGGTTACGAGCAGTACTTC	CASSLEQGYEQYF
TRBJ2-1	-	TRBV5-4	-	TGTGCCAGCGGTCGAGGAAGCTCCTACAATGAGCAGTTCTTC	CASGRGSSYNEQFF
TRBJ2-5	-	TRBV6-4	many	TGTGCCAGCAGCCCTCAGGGAGGCCAAGAGACCCAGTACTTC	CASSPQGGQETQYF
TRBJ2-3	TRBD2	TRBV7-2	-	TGTGCCAGCAGCTTGGGGGGGAGGACAGATACGCAGTATTTT	CASSLGGRTDTQYF
TRBJ1-1	TRBD1	TRBV6-5	few	TGTGCCAGCTGTCCACGGACAGGCAACACTGAAGCTTTCTTT	CASCPRTGNTEAFF